This T cell receptor (beta chain) is from a study of cytomegalovirus exposure and HLA in healthy donors. Whole-study findings and limits: Roughly uniform sequencing depth across donors was assumed, possibly incorrectly. Among donors in an Asian-associated ancestry cluster, a later analysis reportedly found fewer N-insertions than the approximately 670-donor mean.

As for this clone: Its antigen is unknown.

The study ran its PCR with 60 Vbeta and 13 Jbeta primers. Assay used: immunoSEQ multiplex PCR; TCRdb lists only in-frame clones, some missing. The table has 200,000 or so clones, over 75% seen once. Germline assignment: CDR1 KGHSH and CDR2 LQKENI. CDR3 length: 21 residues. V lost 4 bases, J lost 4 bases, and 25 bases stayed unmatched. This chain uses TRBV18 with TRBJ1-3; 7 positions agree with TRBD1. The receptor comes from a man aged 35 to 55 in good health and CMV-seropositive. Sequenced sample: PBMCs. CDR3 amino acids: CASSLARQGRTLIYPGNTIYF. For the CDR3, the DNA is TGTGCCAGCTCACTTGCTCGACAGGGACGGACTCTTATATACCCGGGAAACACCATATATTTT.